This entry is about one T cell receptor beta chain. Trimming shortened V by 2 bases and J by 2 bases, and 12 bases separated the two germline ends. From germline, CDR1 is LGHDT and CDR2 YNNKEL (reference sequence). This CDR3 region has 16 residues. The source of the sample is a study of blood T cell repertoires in COVID-19. Across the whole study: Nucleic acid was either cDNA or gDNA, and it came from T cells, B-cell-depleted T cells, or PBMCs.

Source study methods: The assay estimated nucleated cells by amplifying reference gene primers. Generated by immunoSEQ multiplex PCR, the TCRdb table keeps only in-frame clones and is missing some. V and J calls and clone size are those listed in that table; D and trimming were worked out from the DNA. Among over 30,000 clones listed, about nine tenths were seen once. The sample consisted of peripheral blood. This clonotype originated in a woman of 80 years or more with active or convalescent COVID-19. The chain links TRBV3-1 (or the pseudogene TRBV3-2) to TRBJ2-2; possibly TRBD2 for D (5 bases). DNA for the CDR3: TGTGCCAGCAGCCAACGGCTAGCCAGTAACACCGGGGAGCTGTTTTTT. Amino acid sequence: CASSQRLASNTGELFF.